These 13 T cell receptor beta chains came from one sample sequenced in a study of high-grade serous ovarian cancer treatment subgroups. Tumor samples were taken before definitive surgery or chemotherapy. Here immunoSEQ multiplex PCR was the method, and the copy in TCRdb shows in-frame clones only, minus some. This table has about 16,000 clones, approximately 87% appearing once. Input material: tumor tissue. The receptors were sampled from a human donor with high-grade serous ovarian cancer.

The genes are TRBV30 and TRBJ2-7; no definite D call. CDR1 and CDR2 (germline): GTSNPN, SVGIG (reference sequence). This CDR3 is 12 amino acids long. V was clipped by 0 bases and J by 4 bases, with 7 bases between them. DNA of the CDR3: TGTGCCTGGAGTGTAAGCTGGTACGAGCAGTACTTC. It codes for CAWSVSWYEQYF.

This clone was detected only once. V usage is TRBV7-2 and J usage is TRBJ2-5, with TRBD2 as a possible D gene (7 bases). Germline CDR1 SGHTA, CDR2 FQGNSA. V was shortened by 6 bases and J by 1 base, with 18 bases between the two germline ends. The CDR3 is made up of 16 amino acids. In DNA, the CDR3 is TGTGCCAGCAGGAAAGAGAGGGGGGGTATCCAAGAGACCCAGTACTTC. Its protein product is CASRKERGGIQETQYF.

This rearrangement joins TRBV29-1 to TRBJ2-1, with D uncertain. The germline V and J ends were trimmed by 4 bases and 6 bases, with 10 bases remaining between them. Germline V CDR1 and CDR2: SQVTM, ANQGSEA. The CDR3 is 12 amino acids. The CDR3 DNA reads TGCAGCGTTGCTGCAGCGTTCAATGAGCAGTTCTTC. This sequence encodes CSVAAAFNEQFF.

The rearrangement links TRBV2 to TRBJ2-3, with unresolved D. The V gene lost 2 bases and the J gene lost 8 bases, with 8 bases spanning the gap. This CDR3 is built from 12 residues. CDR1 is SNHLY and CDR2 is FYNNEI in the germline V gene. CDR3 sequence (DNA): TGTGCCAGCAGTGAAATTTCTGGTACGCAGTATTTT. Translation: CASSEISGTQYF.

This rearrangement joins TRBV5-4 to TRBJ2-5; D is unclear. This CDR3 spans 13 amino acids. V lost 6 bases to trimming and J lost 2 bases, with 11 bases between them. Germline CDR1 reads SGHNT; CDR2 reads YYREEE (reference sequence). The CDR3: CASTSTLQETQYF. The CDR3 DNA reads TGTGCCAGCACCTCGACTTTGCAAGAGACCCAGTACTTC.

The gene calls are TRBV18 and TRBJ1-2; 10 positions match TRBD1. Trimming took 2 bases from V and 8 from J; bases not matched to a gene: 5. Germline CDR1 KGHSH, CDR2 LQKENI. The length of the CDR3 is 14 residues. The DNA of the CDR3 is TGTGCCAGCTCACCATTGGGGACAGGGGAAGGCTACACCTTC. Protein sequence: CASSPLGTGEGYTF.

The chain couples TRBV6-1 to TRBJ1-5; D not certain. Germline values: CDR1 MNHNS, CDR2 SASEGT. CDR3 length: 15 residues. V lost 1 base and J lost 2, with 9 bases in between. CDR3 sequence reads: CASSEGRWGNQPQHF. Written as DNA, the CDR3 is TGTGCCAGCAGTGAAGGAAGGTGGGGCAATCAGCCCCAGCATTTT.

The chain recombines TRBV9 with TRBJ2-2, with 10 nucleotides matching TRBD2. The germline gives CDR1 SGDLS, CDR2 YYNGEE. J gave up 3 bases and V 7 bases, and 6 bases lay outside the gene matches. The CDR3 contains 15 residues. CDR3 nucleotide sequence: TGTGCCAGCCAATCCGGGACTAGCGACACCGGGGAGCTGTTTTTT. Its protein is CASQSGTSDTGELFF.

The chain has TRBV10-3 and TRBJ2-5, with 11 bases aligning to TRBD2. With V trimmed by 2 bases and J by 8 bases, 10 bases remained unmatched. The CDR3 has 16 amino acids. Germline V gene sequence: CDR1 ENHRY, CDR2 SYGVKD. The CDR3 DNA sequence: TGTGCCATCAGTGAGAGCCTAGCGGGGGGCGTCGGTACCCAGTACTTC. It specifies CAISESLAGGVGTQYF.

The J gene is TRBJ2-1, the V gene TRBV7-9; the D is unclear. The germline V and J ends were trimmed by 5 bases and 10 bases, with 9 bases remaining between them. Germline CDR1 SEHNR, CDR2 FQNEAQ (reference sequence). This CDR3 is built from 11 residues. DNA for the CDR3: TGTGCCAGCAGCCACGATTACGAGCAGTTCTTC. This translates into CASSHDYEQFF.

V usage is TRBV5-8 and J usage is TRBJ2-3, with D perhaps matching TRBD1 (6 bases). The V gene's germline CDR1 is SGHTS and CDR2 YDEGEE. This CDR3 region has 16 residues. Between the trimmed V and J ends, which lost 6 bases and 2 bases, there was a span of 19 bases. In nucleotides, the CDR3 is TGTGCCAGCACCTCGGGGTGGTCAGGGGACACAGATACGCAGTATTTT. Translation gives CASTSGWSGDTDTQYF.

V gene TRBV6-1 combines with J gene TRBJ2-5; D gene ambiguous. V dropped 6 bases and J dropped 7 bases, with 18 bases sitting between them. The CDR3 runs to 14 residues. Germline assignment: CDR1 MNHNS and CDR2 SASEGT. CDR3 coding DNA: TGTGCCAGCAGCCTCAAGGTGCTCACGGGGACCCAGTACTTC. Protein product: CASSLKVLTGTQYF.

The rearrangement uses TRBV28 and TRBJ1-5; D gene unclear. This CDR3 contains 12 residues. Germline V gives CDR1 MDHEN, CDR2 SYDVKM. V was cut by 2 bases and J by 7 bases, with 6 bases left in between. The CDR3 coding sequence is TGTGCCAGCAGTTTAGGGGAACAGCCCCAGCATTTT. Amino acids: CASSLGEQPQHF. Based on the CDR3 plus reference TRBV28 and TRBJ1-5, the full variable domain is DVKVTQSSRYLVKRTGEKVFLECVQDMDHENMFWYRQDPGLGLRLIYFSYDVKMKEKGDIPEGYSVSREKKERFSLILESASTNQTSMYLCASSLGEQPQHFGDGTRLSIL.